A single TCR beta chain is shown here with its context. This CDR3 comprises 13 residues. Germline V gene lookup returns CDR1 SEHNR and CDR2 FQNEAQ (reference sequence). The ends were cut back, 5 bases at V and 5 bases at J, with 10 bases in the middle. The data belong to a study of shared clonotypes between healthy human individuals. TCRdb's copy holds only in-frame clones and misses some; the assay was immunoSEQ multiplex PCR. Counted here are about 580,000 clones, 98% occurring once; the ten biggest clones make up 0.3%. Naive CD8 isolation took CD45RO-negative cells positively selected for CCR7 and excluded terminally differentiated effector memory CD45RA+ cells.

The source is a man aged 30 to 45 in good health. The chain has TRBV7-9 and TRBJ2-1; D may be TRBD1 (5 bases). Sequencing was carried out using naive CD8+ T cells sorted from blood. CDR3 protein: CASSTDSNNEQFF. The CDR3 coding sequence is TGTGCCAGCAGCACCGACAGTAACAATGAGCAGTTCTTC.